One sample yielded the 27 T cell receptor beta chains listed below, sequenced in a study of T cell responses to AZD1222 COVID-19 vaccine. The protocol was immunoSEQ multiplex PCR, while the TCRdb copy is restricted to in-frame clones and leaves out a portion. The sample holds some 70,000 clones; over 70% are singletons and the top ten take roughly an eighth. Specimen: peripheral blood, collected 28 days after the second AZD1222 dose. The origin of the receptors is an adult who received the AZD1222 COVID-19 vaccine.

CDR3 sequence reads: CASMTWGGGYGYTF. For the CDR3, the DNA is TGTGCCAGTATGACGTGGGGCGGCGGCTATGGCTACACCTTC. The J gene is TRBJ1-2, the V gene TRBV19; D is possibly TRBD1 (5 bases). The length of the CDR3 is 14 residues. V lost 7 bases and J lost 4, with 16 bases in between. Germline V gene sequence: CDR1 LNHDA, CDR2 SQIVND (reference sequence).

The J gene is TRBJ1-2, the V gene TRBV27; D may be TRBD1 (6 bases). The CDR3 has 17 amino acids. Germline-derived CDR1 and CDR2 are MNHEY and SMNVEV (reference sequence). The V end lost 5 bases, the J end lost 1 base, and 20 bases lay between the germline ends. The CDR3 coding sequence is TGTGCCAGCAGTCCTCACCAACTCAAACAGGGTAACTATGGCTACACCTTC. Amino acids: CASSPHQLKQGNYGYTF.

The chain recombines TRBV12-3 or TRBV12-4 with TRBJ1-6, with TRBD1 as a possible D gene (6 bases). The CDR3 is 13 amino acids. Trimming cost V 6 bases and J 13 bases, with 16 bases left between them. The CDR3 DNA sequence: TGTGCCAGCAGCCGGGGGCTCCCGGCGCCCCTCCACTTT. Its protein product is CASSRGLPAPLHF.

V gene TRBV7-9 combines with J gene TRBJ1-6; 7 nucleotides align to TRBD1. Losses at the gene ends were 5 bases for V and 3 bases for J; bases not matched to a gene: 7. The CDR3 has 16 amino acids. Germline V gene lookup returns CDR1 SEHNR and CDR2 FQNEAQ (reference sequence). This CDR3 reads CASSPSTGFYNSPLHF. CDR3 DNA: TGTGCCAGCAGCCCGTCGACAGGGTTCTATAATTCACCCCTCCACTTT.

This chain links TRBV5-1 with TRBJ1-2; D is uncertain. CDR3 length equals 15 residues. Germline V gene data show CDR1 as SGHRS and CDR2 as YFSETQ. V gave up 4 bases and J gave up 0 bases, with 13 bases separating them. As DNA, the CDR3 is TGCGCCAGCAGCCCCGAACTCGACTCTAACTATGGCTACACCTTC. As protein: CASSPELDSNYGYTF.

V and J are TRBV7-3 and TRBJ2-5; TRBD1 matches 8 bases. The CDR3 contains 17 residues. The germline gives CDR1 SGHTA, CDR2 FQGTGA. After removal of 5 bases from V and 0 bases from J, the junction contained 11 bases not matched to a gene. The CDR3 DNA is TGTGCCAGCAGCCCCTTTGGACAGGGTGTGGACCAAGAGACCCAGTACTTC. Protein sequence: CASSPFGQGVDQETQYF. The full variable domain, with the rest looked up from reference TRBV7-3 and TRBJ2-5, is GAGVSQTPSNKVTEKGKYVELRCDPISGHTALYWYRQSLGQGPEFLIYFQGTGAADDSGLPNDRFFAVRPEGSVSTLKIQRTERGDSAVYLCASSPFGQGVDQETQYFGPGTRLLVL.

This clone was seen only once. The chain is built from TRBV2 and TRBJ1-5; 7 positions match TRBD1. Germline trimming cut 6 bases from V and 5 bases from J; bases unmatched to any gene: 4. This CDR3 is built from 13 residues. CDR1 SNHLY and CDR2 FYNNEI come from the germline V gene. The CDR3 here is CASSGDRDQPQHF. In DNA form, the CDR3 reads TGTGCCAGCAGCGGTGACAGGGATCAGCCCCAGCATTTT.

This chain uses TRBV29-1 with TRBJ2-1; D may be TRBD1 or TRBD2 (5 bases each). The V gene lost 0 bases and the J gene lost 9 bases, with 12 bases spanning the gap. The CDR3 runs to 13 residues. Germline CDR1 is SQVTM and CDR2 is ANQGSEA. CDR3 nucleotides: TGCAGCGTTGAAGATCAGGTGGGGGTTGAGCAGTTCTTC. Protein: CSVEDQVGVEQFF.

V usage is TRBV2 and J usage is TRBJ2-1; TRBD1 agrees at 10 bases. CDR1 is SNHLY and CDR2 is FYNNEI in the germline V gene. CDR3 length: 14 amino acids. The J segment lost 3 bases and the V segment lost 8 bases, leaving 4 bases of the junction unmatched. The CDR3 DNA is TGTGCCAGCGCCGGGACAGGGGACTACAATGAGCAGTTCTTC. It translates to CASAGTGDYNEQFF.

The rearrangement uses TRBV27 and TRBJ1-5, with a possible D match to TRBD1 (5 bases). Germline V gene sequence: CDR1 MNHEY, CDR2 SMNVEV (reference sequence). Between the trimmed V and J ends, which lost 2 bases and 7 bases, there was a span of 9 bases. The CDR3 contains 13 residues. The CDR3 DNA sequence: TGTGCCAGCAGTTTAGCCGGGGCCCAGCCCCAGCATTTT. The encoded protein is CASSLAGAQPQHF.

V gene TRBV10-3 combines with J gene TRBJ2-7; 12 bases agree with TRBD1. This CDR3 is 15 amino acids long. After removal of 5 bases from V and 5 bases from J, the junction contained 7 bases not matched to a gene. From germline, CDR1 is ENHRY and CDR2 SYGVKD. DNA of the CDR3: TGTGCCATCAGTCCACCGGGACAGGGGGCCCACGAGCAGTACTTC. As protein: CAISPPGQGAHEQYF.

DNA for the CDR3: TGTGCCAGCAGTTTATCCCGGGGGAATGAGCAGTTCTTC. It translates to CASSLSRGNEQFF. V gene TRBV27 combines with J gene TRBJ2-1; possibly TRBD2 for D (6 bases). Trimming took 0 bases from V and 7 from J, leaving 7 bases between them. Germline values: CDR1 MNHEY, CDR2 SMNVEV (reference sequence). This CDR3 spans 13 amino acids.

V is TRBV9 and J is TRBJ2-2; TRBD1 aligns across 12 bases. This CDR3 is 18 amino acids long. Looked up from germline, CDR1 is SGDLS and CDR2 is YYNGEE. V lost 4 bases to trimming and J lost 6 bases; unmatched junction nucleotides: 13. This CDR3 reads CASSPLGSGQGASGELFF. Here the CDR3 DNA reads TGTGCCAGCAGCCCCCTAGGTTCGGGACAGGGGGCCTCCGGGGAGCTGTTTTTT.

The genes are TRBV9 and TRBJ1-6; 8 bases line up with TRBD1. The CDR3 extends over 15 amino acids. With 3 bases clipped from V and 8 bases from J, the junction kept 7 bases outside the gene matches. CDR1 is SGDLS and CDR2 is YYNGEE in the germline V gene. CDR3 region: CASSAQTGEDSPLHF. CDR3 DNA: TGTGCCAGCAGCGCCCAGACAGGGGAGGATTCACCCCTCCACTTT.

CDR3 amino acids: CASTSWGGSGYTF. The CDR3 DNA is TGTGCCAGCACATCCTGGGGGGGAAGTGGCTACACCTTC. The chain couples TRBV7-2 to TRBJ1-2; D may be TRBD1 (5 bases). With 7 bases removed from V and 7 bases from J, the gap between germline ends came to 16 bases. From germline, CDR1 is SGHTA and CDR2 FQGNSA. The CDR3 is made up of 13 amino acids.

The chain links TRBV20-1 to TRBJ1-2, with 8 bases lining up with TRBD1. Germline assignment: CDR1 DFQATT and CDR2 SNEGSKA (reference sequence). The J segment lost 8 bases and the V segment lost 3 bases, leaving 14 bases of the junction unmatched. The CDR3 length is 15 residues. This chain's CDR3 is CSASRGGQGGDGYTF. CDR3 in DNA: TGCAGTGCTAGTAGGGGAGGACAGGGAGGCGACGGCTACACCTTC.

The J gene is TRBJ2-7, the V gene TRBV5-6; D is perhaps TRBD1 (6 bases). The V gene lost 2 bases and the J gene lost 2 bases, with 11 bases spanning the gap. The CDR3 loop spans 14 amino acids. Germline V CDR1 and CDR2: SGHDT, YYEEEE. The CDR3 DNA is TGTGCCAGCAGCTTCCCCGGACAGCCCTACGAGCAGTACTTC. Translated, it gives CASSFPGQPYEQYF.

The chain links TRBV19 to TRBJ1-1; 7 bases are a match to TRBD1. The CDR3 sequence is 15 residues long. The trim removed 6 bases at V and 4 bases at J, leaving 11 bases unmatched. Looked up from germline, CDR1 is LNHDA and CDR2 is SQIVND (reference sequence). The CDR3 DNA reads TGTGCCAGTAGGGATAACAGGGGAATGGGCACTGAAGCTTTCTTT. Protein product: CASRDNRGMGTEAFF. The whole variable domain, remainder taken from reference TRBV19 and TRBJ1-1, is DGGITQSPKYLFRKEGQNVTLSCEQNLNHDAMYWYRQDPGQGLRLIYYSQIVNDFQKGDIAEGYSVSREKKESFPLTVTSAQKNPTAFYLCASRDNRGMGTEAFFGQGTRLTVV.

J is TRBJ1-5 and V is TRBV19; D gene unclear. Germline lookup yields CDR1 LNHDA and CDR2 SQIVND (reference sequence). The CDR3 covers 15 residues. The germline V and J ends were trimmed by 5 bases and 7 bases, with 18 bases remaining between them. This chain's CDR3 is CASSLDGLSGQPQHF. CDR3 sequence (DNA): TGTGCCAGTAGTCTCGACGGGCTTTCTGGCCAGCCCCAGCATTTT.

The V gene is TRBV10-1, the J gene TRBJ2-5; D call uncertain. The germline CDR1 and CDR2 sequences are WNHNN and SYGVQD (reference sequence). V was clipped by 3 bases and J by 3 bases, with 8 bases between them. The CDR3 loop spans 13 amino acids. The CDR3: CASSDLGKETQYF. The CDR3 region has the DNA TGCGCCAGCAGTGACTTGGGGAAAGAGACCCAGTACTTC.

CDR3 region: CASSPMGQGTYEQYF. CDR3 DNA: TGTGCCAGCAGCCCCATGGGGCAGGGCACCTACGAGCAGTACTTC. This chain links TRBV9 with TRBJ2-7; a weak D match, TRBD1 (5 bases). The CDR3 is made up of 15 amino acids. Germline CDR1 is SGDLS and CDR2 is YYNGEE. Trimming took off 4 bases at V and 2 bases at J, with 16 bases between the two ends.

This rearrangement joins TRBV10-3 to TRBJ2-5, with D uncertain. Germline V gene data show CDR1 as ENHRY and CDR2 as SYGVKD. Trimming left V 0 bases short and J 1 base short, with 9 bases between. The CDR3 loop spans 15 amino acids. The CDR3 sequence is CAISESVTRQETQYF. As DNA, the CDR3 is TGTGCCATCAGTGAGTCAGTAACACGCCAAGAGACCCAGTACTTC.

The chain recombines TRBV6-5 with TRBJ2-7, with D unclear. The CDR3 contains 15 residues. Germline V gives CDR1 MNHEY, CDR2 SVGAGI. With 6 bases removed from V and 4 bases from J, the gap between germline ends came to 19 bases. The CDR3 nucleotides read TGTGCCAGCAGGGGCGGAGAGAAGCACGGATACGAGCAGTACTTC. This gives the protein CASRGGEKHGYEQYF.

The V call is TRBV7-9, the J call TRBJ2-3; 12 nucleotides agree with TRBD2. The CDR3 contains 15 residues. CDR1 SEHNR and CDR2 FQNEAQ come from the germline V gene (reference sequence). The J segment lost 4 bases and the V segment lost 4 bases, leaving 3 bases of the junction unmatched. The CDR3 here is CASSSSGGASDTQYF. The CDR3 DNA reads as TGTGCCAGCAGCTCTAGCGGGGGGGCCTCAGATACGCAGTATTTT.

Written as DNA, the CDR3 is TGTGCCAGCAGACCGAACACTGAAGCTTTCTTT. Protein product: CASRPNTEAFF. The chain couples TRBV7-9 to TRBJ1-1; D remains ambiguous. Germline V lookup: CDR1 SEHNR, CDR2 FQNEAQ (reference sequence). The CDR3 is 11 amino acids. Trimming took 6 bases from V and 1 from J, leaving 3 bases between them. The full variable domain, with the rest looked up from reference TRBV7-9 and TRBJ1-1, is DTGVSQNPRHKITKRGQNVTFRCDPISEHNRLYWYRQTLGQGPEFLTYFQNEAQLEKSRLLSDRFSAERPKGSFSTLEIQRTEQGDSAMYLCASRPNTEAFFGQGTRLTVV.

The V gene is TRBV30, the J gene TRBJ1-1, with 9 bases lining up with TRBD1. Unmatched junction bases numbered 13, after V lost 8 bases and J lost 3 bases. This CDR3 has 15 amino acids. The germline V gene encodes CDR1 GTSNPN and CDR2 SVGIG (reference sequence). The CDR3 reads CARGGTGSSHTEAFF. The CDR3 DNA reads as TGTGCCAGAGGTGGGACAGGGAGTTCCCACACTGAAGCTTTCTTT.

V gene TRBV5-1 combines with J gene TRBJ2-1; D is ambiguous. Germline CDR1 and CDR2: SGHRS and YFSETQ. The CDR3 runs 11 residues. V gave up 7 bases and J gave up 9 bases, with 11 bases separating them. This CDR3 reads CASAFGIEQFF. CDR3 DNA sequence: TGCGCCAGCGCCTTTGGGATTGAGCAGTTCTTC.